This is a list of T cell receptor beta chains from one sample in a study of CD8 T cells in ankylosing spondylitis. TCRdb re-analysed the 5' RACE reads in MiXCR, keeping a single row per CDR3 protein. This sample has some 220,000 distinct CDR3 sequences, with under 12% found just once. Material: blood, either unsorted or a sorted T cell fraction (not recorded which). The source is a male donor with ankylosing spondylitis or in good health (not recorded which). Both conserved end residues are part of each CDR3. The D gene is left open where the match is weak. Clone size appears in some rows only: once, few, many, or a class for an expanded clone.

V gene,clone size,D gene,J gene,CDR3 protein,CDR3 DNA
TRBV5-1,many,.,TRBJ2-7,CASSWDGRLEQYF,TGCGCCAGCAGTTGGGACGGGCGGCTCGAGCAGTACTTC
TRBV4-1,.,TRBD1,TRBJ2-4,CASSQDDRAGNIQYF,TGCGCCAGCAGCCAAGATGACAGGGCTGGGAACATTCAGTACTTC
TRBV12-3/TRBV12-4,.,TRBD2,TRBJ2-1,CASSLISGNYNEQFF,TGTGCCAGCAGTTTAATTAGCGGGAACTACAATGAGCAGTTCTTC
TRBV11-2,many,.,TRBJ2-2,CASSHEGYLSTGELFF,TGTGCCAGCAGCCACGAGGGCTATTTGAGTACCGGGGAGCTGTTTTTT
TRBV6-1,many,.,TRBJ2-3,CASSGRDITSTDTQYF,TGTGCCAGCAGTGGCCGGGACATTACTAGCACAGATACGCAGTATTTT
TRBV4-2,many,.,TRBJ2-7,CASSQEVRGVAYEQYF,TGTGCCAGCAGCCAAGAAGTACGAGGGGTTGCCTACGAGCAGTACTTC
TRBV30,.,.,TRBJ2-3,CAWSLADTDTQYF,TGTGCCTGGAGCTTGGCGGACACAGATACGCAGTATTTT
TRBV5-1,many,.,TRBJ2-7,CASSFGGPGYEQYF,TGCGCCAGCAGCTTTGGAGGGCCAGGCTACGAGCAGTACTTC
TRBV6-5,many,.,TRBJ1-5,CASSYVGQGEQPQHF,TGTGCCAGCAGTTACGTCGGGCAGGGAGAACAGCCCCAGCATTTT
TRBV20-1,many,TRBD1,TRBJ1-6,CSARQGARNSPLHF,TGCAGTGCTAGGCAGGGGGCGAGGAATTCACCCCTCCACTTT
TRBV12-3/TRBV12-4,many,.,TRBJ2-5,CASSLSVETQYF,TGTGCCAGCAGTTTATCAGTGGAGACCCAGTACTTC
TRBV12-5,few,TRBD2,TRBJ2-5,CASGLWGGGRETQYF,TGTGCTAGTGGTTTGTGGGGGGGGGGACGGGAGACCCAGTACTTC
TRBV5-1,many,.,TRBJ1-2,CASSSQTGPGYTF,TGCGCCAGCAGCTCCCAGACAGGACCTGGCTACACCTTC
TRBV5-1,many,.,TRBJ1-5,CASSLTGTDQPQHF,TGCGCCAGCAGCTTGACAGGGACGGATCAGCCCCAGCATTTT
TRBV7-2,.,.,TRBJ2-1,CASSRDRLRDEQFF,TGTGCCAGCAGCCGAGACAGGCTTCGGGATGAGCAGTTCTTC
TRBV20-1,many,TRBD1,TRBJ2-3,CSASRDRSTDTQYF,TGCAGTGCTAGCCGGGACAGGTCCACGGATACGCAGTATTTT
TRBV4-1,many,.,TRBJ2-7,CASSQARRGGTYEQYF,TGCGCCAGCAGCCAAGCCCGACGTGGCGGGACCTACGAGCAGTACTTC
TRBV7-2,many,TRBD2,TRBJ2-1,CASRRASGGINEQFF,TGTGCCAGTAGGAGGGCTAGCGGGGGGATTAATGAGCAGTTCTTC
TRBV2,.,.,TRBJ2-7,CASSERDIPYEQYF,TGTGCCAGCAGTGAGCGGGACATCCCATACGAGCAGTACTTC
TRBV5-1,many,TRBD2,TRBJ2-5,CASSHSGDQETQYF,TGCGCCAGCAGCCATAGCGGGGATCAAGAGACCCAGTACTTC
TRBV10-2,.,TRBD1,TRBJ1-3,CASTPFEGAKDTIYF,TGCGCCAGCACGCCTTTCGAGGGGGCTAAAGACACCATATATTTT
TRBV5-1,many,.,TRBJ1-1,CASSDGGIGTEAFF,TGCGCCAGCAGCGACGGGGGCATAGGCACTGAAGCTTTCTTT
TRBV4-2,.,.,TRBJ2-1,CASSPWDRSYNEQFF,TGTGCCAGCAGCCCCTGGGACCGCTCCTACAATGAGCAGTTCTTC
TRBV5-1,many,TRBD1,TRBJ2-2,CASSLQGATTGELFF,TGCGCCAGCAGCTTGCAGGGGGCCACCACCGGGGAGCTGTTTTTT
TRBV12-3/TRBV12-4,many,.,TRBJ2-5,CASPWETQYF,TGTGCCAGCCCCTGGGAGACCCAGTACTTC
TRBV20-1,many,TRBD2,TRBJ2-3,CSVGSQGTTTDTQYF,TGCAGTGTTGGTTCGCAAGGGACTACCACAGATACGCAGTATTTT
TRBV27,many,TRBD1,TRBJ1-5,CASSLDRGQPQHF,TGTGCCAGCAGTTTAGACAGGGGACAGCCCCAGCATTTT